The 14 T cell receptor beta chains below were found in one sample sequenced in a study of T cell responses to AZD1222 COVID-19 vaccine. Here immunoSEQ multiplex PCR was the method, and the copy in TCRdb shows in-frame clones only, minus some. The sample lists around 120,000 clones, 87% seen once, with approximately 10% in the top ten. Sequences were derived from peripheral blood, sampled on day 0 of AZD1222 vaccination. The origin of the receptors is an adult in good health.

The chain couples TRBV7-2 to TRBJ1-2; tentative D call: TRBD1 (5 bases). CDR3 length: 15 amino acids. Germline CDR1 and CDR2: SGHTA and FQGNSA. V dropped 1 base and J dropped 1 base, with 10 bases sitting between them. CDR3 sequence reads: CASSLVPGSNYGYTF. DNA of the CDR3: TGTGCCAGCAGCTTAGTCCCAGGGAGTAACTATGGCTACACCTTC.

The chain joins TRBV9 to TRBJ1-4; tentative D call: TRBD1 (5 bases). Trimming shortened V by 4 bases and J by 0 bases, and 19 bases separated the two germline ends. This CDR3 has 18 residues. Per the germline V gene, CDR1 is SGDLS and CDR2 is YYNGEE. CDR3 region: CASSHQGGGLATNEKLFF. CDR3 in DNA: TGTGCCAGCAGCCACCAGGGTGGGGGACTTGCAACTAATGAAAAACTGTTTTTT.

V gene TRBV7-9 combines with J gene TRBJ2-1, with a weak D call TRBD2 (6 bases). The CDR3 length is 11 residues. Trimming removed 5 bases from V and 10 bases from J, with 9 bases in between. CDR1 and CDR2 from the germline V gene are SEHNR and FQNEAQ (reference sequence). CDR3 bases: TGTGCCAGCAGCCGGGAGTACGAGCAGTTCTTC. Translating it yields CASSREYEQFF. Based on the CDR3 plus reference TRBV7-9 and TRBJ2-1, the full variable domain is DTGVSQNPRHKITKRGQNVTFRCDPISEHNRLYWYRQTLGQGPEFLTYFQNEAQLEKSRLLSDRFSAERPKGSFSTLEIQRTEQGDSAMYLCASSREYEQFFGPGTRLTVL.

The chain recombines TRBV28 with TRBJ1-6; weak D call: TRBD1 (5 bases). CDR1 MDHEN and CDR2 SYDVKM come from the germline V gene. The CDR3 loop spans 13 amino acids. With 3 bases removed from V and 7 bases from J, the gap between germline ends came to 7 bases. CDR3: CASSFEGNSPLHF. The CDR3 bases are TGTGCCAGCAGTTTCGAGGGGAATTCACCCCTCCACTTT. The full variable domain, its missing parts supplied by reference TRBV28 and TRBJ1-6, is DVKVTQSSRYLVKRTGEKVFLECVQDMDHENMFWYRQDPGLGLRLIYFSYDVKMKEKGDIPEGYSVSREKKERFSLILESASTNQTSMYLCASSFEGNSPLHFGNGTRLTVT.

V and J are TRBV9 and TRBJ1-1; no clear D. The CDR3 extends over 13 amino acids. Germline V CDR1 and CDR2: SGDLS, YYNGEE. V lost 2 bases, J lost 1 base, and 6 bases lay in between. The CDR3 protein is CASSVAGNTEAFF. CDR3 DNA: TGTGCCAGCAGCGTTGCCGGGAACACTGAAGCTTTCTTT.

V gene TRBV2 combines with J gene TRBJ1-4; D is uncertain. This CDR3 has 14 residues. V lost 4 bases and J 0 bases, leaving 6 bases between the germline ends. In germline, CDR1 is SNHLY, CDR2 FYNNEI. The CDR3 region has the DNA TGTGCCAGCAGTGCCAGTACAACTAATGAAAAACTGTTTTTT. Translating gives CASSASTTNEKLFF. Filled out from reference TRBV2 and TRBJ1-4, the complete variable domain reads EPEVTQTPSHQVTQMGQEVILRCVPISNHLYFYWYRQILGQKVEFLVSFYNNEISEKSEIFDDQFSVERPDGSNFTLKIRSTKLEDSAMYFCASSASTTNEKLFFGSGTQLSVL.

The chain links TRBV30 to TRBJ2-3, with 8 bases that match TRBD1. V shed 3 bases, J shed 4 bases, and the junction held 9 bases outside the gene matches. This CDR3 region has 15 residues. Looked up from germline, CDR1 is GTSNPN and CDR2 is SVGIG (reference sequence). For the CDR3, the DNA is TGTGCCTGGAGGTCAGGGGGCGCAGATGCAGATACGCAGTATTTT. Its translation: CAWRSGGADADTQYF.

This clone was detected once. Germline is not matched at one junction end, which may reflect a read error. Here the CDR3 reads CASTPEGPSNYEQYF. The CDR3 DNA reads TGTGCTAGCACCCCAGAAGGTCCGTCGAACTACGAGCAGTACTTC. This sequence joins TRBV7-7 and TRBJ2-7; the D is unclear. Germline CDR1 reads SSHAT; CDR2 reads FNYEAQ (reference sequence). The CDR3 is 15 amino acids.

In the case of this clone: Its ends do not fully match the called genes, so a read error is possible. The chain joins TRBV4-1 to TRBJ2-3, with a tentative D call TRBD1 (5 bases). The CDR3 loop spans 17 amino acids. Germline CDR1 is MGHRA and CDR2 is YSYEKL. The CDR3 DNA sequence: TGCGCCAGCAGCCACTTCCCTCAGGGATCCCCTTCAGAGACGCAGTATTTT. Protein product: CASSHFPQGSPSETQYF.

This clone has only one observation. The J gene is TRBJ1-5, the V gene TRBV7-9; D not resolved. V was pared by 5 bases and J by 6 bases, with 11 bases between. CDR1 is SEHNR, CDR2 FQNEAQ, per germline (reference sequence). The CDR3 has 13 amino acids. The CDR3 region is CASSALPGQPQHF. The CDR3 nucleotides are TGTGCCAGCAGCGCCCTACCGGGTCAGCCCCAGCATTTT.

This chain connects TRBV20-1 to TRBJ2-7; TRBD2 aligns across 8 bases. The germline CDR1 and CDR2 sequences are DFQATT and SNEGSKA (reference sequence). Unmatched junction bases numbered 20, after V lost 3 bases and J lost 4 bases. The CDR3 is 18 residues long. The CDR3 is CSASRGVAGLGGSYEQYF. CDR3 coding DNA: TGCAGTGCTAGTCGGGGTGTCGCGGGACTAGGGGGTTCGTACGAGCAGTACTTC.

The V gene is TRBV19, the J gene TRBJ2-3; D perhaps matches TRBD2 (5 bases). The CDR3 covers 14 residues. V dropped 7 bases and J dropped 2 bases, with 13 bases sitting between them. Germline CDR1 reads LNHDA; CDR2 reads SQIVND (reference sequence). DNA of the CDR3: TGTGCCAGTAAAGTCGGAGGTGACACAGATACGCAGTATTTT. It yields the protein CASKVGGDTDTQYF.

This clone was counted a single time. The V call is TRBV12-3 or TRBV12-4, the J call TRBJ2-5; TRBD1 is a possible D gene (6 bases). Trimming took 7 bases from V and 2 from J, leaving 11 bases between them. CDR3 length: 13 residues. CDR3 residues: CASKRQVQETQYF. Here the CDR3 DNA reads TGTGCCAGCAAGAGACAGGTTCAAGAGACCCAGTACTTC.

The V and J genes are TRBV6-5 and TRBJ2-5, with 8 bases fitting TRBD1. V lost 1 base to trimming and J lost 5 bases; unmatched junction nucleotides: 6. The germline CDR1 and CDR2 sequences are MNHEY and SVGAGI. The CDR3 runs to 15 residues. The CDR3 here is CASSYLQGAGETQYF. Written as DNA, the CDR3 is TGTGCCAGCAGTTACTTGCAGGGGGCTGGGGAGACCCAGTACTTC.